This T cell receptor (beta chain) derives from a study of T cells in Graves' hyperthyroidism and ophthalmopathy (dated by TCRdb to the late 2010s). Regarding the research as a whole: To identify distinguishing TCR V-J signatures, a discovery cohort of roughly 100 patients was used, comprising 40 to 45 with Graves' ophthalmopathy and around 60 with stable Graves' hyperthyroidism. After blood sampling, hyperthyroidism patients were treated with methimazole at a starting dose of 30 mg daily, and ophthalmopathy patients were treated with high-dose intravenous methylprednisolone. According to the paper, TCR Vbeta CDR3 sequencing was carried out on 135 peripheral blood samples, which came from 40 to 45 ophthalmopathy, 75 to 80 hyperthyroidism and roughly 17 progressor patients. Whether ophthalmopathy could be predicted prospectively was tested in an independent validation cohort made up of fewer than 20 hyperthyroidism patients plus 17 patients who later progressed to ophthalmopathy. The 95 to 100 discovery patients were randomly divided into training and test sets at a 7:3 ratio. The study also compared thyroid tissue and blood T-cell repertoires from roughly 6 Graves' hyperthyroidism patients.

Graves' hyperthyroidism was defined as stable when no progression to ophthalmopathy occurred over 18 months of follow-up. The hyperthyroidism patients were between 18 and 65 years old and newly diagnosed, with a disease duration of less than 2 months. Patients with uncontrolled infections, other autoimmune diseases, pregnancy or lactation were excluded. Diagnoses were established on the basis of clinical symptoms, serum thyroxine and TRAb, thyroid ultrasound, and orbital computed tomography. Total RNA was extracted using Trizol reagent, and RNA quality was assessed on an Agilent 2100 Bioanalyzer. Amplification of TCR beta CDR3 regions was carried out from RNA transcripts. A first-round RT-PCR of the TCR CDR3 used the HTBI primer set with the Qiagen OneStep RT-PCR kit. Libraries were constructed in a second round of multiplex PCR, after which size selection and purification were carried out. Sequencing of the libraries was done on an Illumina HiSeq2000 using paired-end 100 bp reads. The authors' analysis ran thus. SOAPnuke was used to process the raw data, removing reads that contained adapters or uncalled bases, had a mean Phred below 15, or lacked an exact match to the constant primer or identifier. COPE v1.2.5 was used to merge the high-quality paired reads, and each unique nucleotide sequence was defined as a clonotype. MiTCR v1.1 was used to align clonotypes to the IMGT TRBV, TRBD and TRBJ reference segments. Analysis was restricted to V-J combinations with a frequency above 0.0001, which covered about 99% of repertoires. The TCS score was defined as F50 (clonal expansion) divided by E x V (chaos), with BLOSUM62-based TCRdist calculated between CDR3 peptides within each V-J. Welch's t-statistics and random forest reduced 514 V-J features to 13, which were used in a naive Bayes classifier (R e1071). The similarity between thyroid and blood repertoires was quantified using the Morisita-Horn index. Using fastp trimming at Q25 and MiXCR clonotype assembly, TCRdb reanalyzed the public sequencing data and kept in-frame beta chains. For every CDR3 protein sequence, its rows merge into one entry that carries the most common genes and DNA. The V and J calls were determined by TCRdb, not by the authors. The sample table shows tens of thousands of distinct CDR3 sequences, and roughly 51% are seen once. The ten largest clonotypes hold about 34% of the sample.

Study-wide conclusions, independent of this receptor: No statistical method was used to set the sample size in advance, and investigators knew the group allocation. In validation, the model predicted progression to ophthalmopathy with roughly 66% sensitivity and around 72% specificity, a median of 6.5 months before onset. A model built on a 13 V-J signature distinguished ophthalmopathy from stable hyperthyroidism, reaching 85% to 90% sensitivity and about 81% specificity in cross-validation and 80%/75% in testing. Most expanded thyroid clonotypes (frequency above 0.001) were also detected in blood, a finding suggesting that blood repertoires may reflect thyroid immune responses.

Of note for this clonotype: There is no known antigen for this receptor. Nothing much larger sits one base from this clone, and base qualities are not available.

Trimming accounts for 4 bases at V and 3 bases at J, while the number of junction bases matched to no gene is 7. The CDR3 holds 14 amino acids from the cysteine to the phenylalanine. CDR3 DNA is the only sequence kept; it has 42 bases, read in frame from the first base. The germline V gene specifies SGDLS as CDR1 and YYNGEE as CDR2. The sample comprised peripheral blood or thyroid tissue (not recorded which). The chain was built from TRBV9 and TRBJ2-7; TRBD2 lines up with 7 middle nucleotides. The TCR comes from a man younger than 35 with Graves' hyperthyroidism. The base sequence is TGTGCCAGCAGCAGTAGCGGGTTAGTCTACGAGCAGTACTTC. Its protein product is CASSSSGLVYEQYF.